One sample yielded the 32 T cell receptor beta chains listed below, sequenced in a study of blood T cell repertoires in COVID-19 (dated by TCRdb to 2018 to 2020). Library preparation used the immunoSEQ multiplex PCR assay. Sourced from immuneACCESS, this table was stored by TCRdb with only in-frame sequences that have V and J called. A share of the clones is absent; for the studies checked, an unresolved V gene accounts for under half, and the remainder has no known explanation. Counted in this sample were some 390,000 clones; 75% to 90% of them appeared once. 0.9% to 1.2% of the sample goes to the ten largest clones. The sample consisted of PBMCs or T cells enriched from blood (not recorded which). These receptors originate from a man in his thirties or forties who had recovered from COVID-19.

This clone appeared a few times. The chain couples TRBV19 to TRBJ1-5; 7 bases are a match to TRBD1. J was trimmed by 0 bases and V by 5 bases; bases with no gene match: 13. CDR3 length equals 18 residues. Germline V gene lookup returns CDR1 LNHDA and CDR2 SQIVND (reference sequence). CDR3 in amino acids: CASSQFVTGVGSNQPQHF. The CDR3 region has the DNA TGTGCCAGTAGTCAATTCGTAACAGGGGTAGGTAGCAATCAGCCCCAGCATTTT.

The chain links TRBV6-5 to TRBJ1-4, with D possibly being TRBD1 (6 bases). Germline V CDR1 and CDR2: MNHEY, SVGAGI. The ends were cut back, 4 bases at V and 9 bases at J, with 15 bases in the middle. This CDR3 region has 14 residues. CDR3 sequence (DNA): TGTGCCAGCAGTTCGACCTCCGGGACACAAAAACTGTTTTTT. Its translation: CASSSTSGTQKLFF.

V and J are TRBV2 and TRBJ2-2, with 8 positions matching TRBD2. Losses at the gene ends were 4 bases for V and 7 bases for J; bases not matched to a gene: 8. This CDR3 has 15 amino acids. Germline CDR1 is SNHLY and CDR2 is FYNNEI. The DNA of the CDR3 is TGTGCCAGCAGTGTAAACGGGAGGGCCGTCGGGGAGCTGTTTTTT. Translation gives CASSVNGRAVGELFF.

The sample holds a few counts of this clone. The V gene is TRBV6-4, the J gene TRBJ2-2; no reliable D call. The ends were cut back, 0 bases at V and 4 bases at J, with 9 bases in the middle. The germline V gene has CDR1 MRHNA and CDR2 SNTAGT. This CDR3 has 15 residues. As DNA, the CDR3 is TGTGCCAGCAGTGACTCGCCGGGTATCACCGGGGAGCTGTTTTTT. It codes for CASSDSPGITGELFF.

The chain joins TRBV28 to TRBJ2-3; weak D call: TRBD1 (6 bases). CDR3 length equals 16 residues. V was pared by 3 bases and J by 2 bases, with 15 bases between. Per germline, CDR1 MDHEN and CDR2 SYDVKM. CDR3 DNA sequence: TGTGCCAGCAGTTTTGCCGGGGACACTTCCACAGATACGCAGTATTTT. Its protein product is CASSFAGDTSTDTQYF.

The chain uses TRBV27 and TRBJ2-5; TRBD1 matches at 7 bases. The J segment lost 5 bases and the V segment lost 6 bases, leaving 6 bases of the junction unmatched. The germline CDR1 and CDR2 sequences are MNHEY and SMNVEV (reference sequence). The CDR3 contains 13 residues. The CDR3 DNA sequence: TGTGCCAGCAGGCCACAGGGGCCGGAGACCCAGTACTTC. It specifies CASRPQGPETQYF.

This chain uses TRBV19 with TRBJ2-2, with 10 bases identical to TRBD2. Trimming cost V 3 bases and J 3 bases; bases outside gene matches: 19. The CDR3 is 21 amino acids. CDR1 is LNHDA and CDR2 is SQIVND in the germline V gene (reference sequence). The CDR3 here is CASSILRASGSVQGDTGELFF. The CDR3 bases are TGTGCCAGTAGTATTTTACGGGCTAGCGGGAGCGTACAGGGGGACACCGGGGAGCTGTTTTTT. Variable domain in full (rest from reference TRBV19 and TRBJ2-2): DGGITQSPKYLFRKEGQNVTLSCEQNLNHDAMYWYRQDPGQGLRLIYYSQIVNDFQKGDIAEGYSVSREKKESFPLTVTSAQKNPTAFYLCASSILRASGSVQGDTGELFFGEGSRLTVL.

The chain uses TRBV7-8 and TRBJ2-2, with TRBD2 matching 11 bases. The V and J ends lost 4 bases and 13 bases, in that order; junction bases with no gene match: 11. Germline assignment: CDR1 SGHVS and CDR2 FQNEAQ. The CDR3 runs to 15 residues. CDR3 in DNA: TGTGCCAGCAGCTCGAGGGAACTAGCGGGAGCAGGGCTGTTTTTT. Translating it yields CASSSRELAGAGLFF.

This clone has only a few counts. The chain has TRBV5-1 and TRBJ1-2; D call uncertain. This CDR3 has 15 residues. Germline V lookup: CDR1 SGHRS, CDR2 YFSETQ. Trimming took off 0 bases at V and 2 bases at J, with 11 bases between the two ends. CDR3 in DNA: TGCGCCAGCAGCTTGGCCTTAGCGCAGAACTATGGCTACACCTTC. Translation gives CASSLALAQNYGYTF.

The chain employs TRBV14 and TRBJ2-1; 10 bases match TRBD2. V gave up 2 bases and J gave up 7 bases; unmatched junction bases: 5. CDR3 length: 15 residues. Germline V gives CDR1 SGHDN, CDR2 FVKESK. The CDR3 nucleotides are TGTGCCAGCAGCCAACTAGCGGGAGTGCCTAATGAGCAGTTCTTC. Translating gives CASSQLAGVPNEQFF.

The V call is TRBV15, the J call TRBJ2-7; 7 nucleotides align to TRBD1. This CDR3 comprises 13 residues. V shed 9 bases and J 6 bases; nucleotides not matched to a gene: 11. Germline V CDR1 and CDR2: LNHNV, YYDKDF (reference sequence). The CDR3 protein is CATSRDRILEQYF. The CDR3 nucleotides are TGTGCCACGAGCCGGGACAGAATCCTCGAGCAGTACTTC.

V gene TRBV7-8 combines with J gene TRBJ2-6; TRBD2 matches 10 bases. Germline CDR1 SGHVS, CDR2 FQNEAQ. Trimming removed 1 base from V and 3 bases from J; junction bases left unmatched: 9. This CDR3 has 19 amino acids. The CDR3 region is CASSLGGTSASHGANVLTF. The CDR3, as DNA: TGTGCCAGCAGCTTAGGAGGGACTAGCGCATCTCATGGGGCCAACGTCCTGACTTTC.

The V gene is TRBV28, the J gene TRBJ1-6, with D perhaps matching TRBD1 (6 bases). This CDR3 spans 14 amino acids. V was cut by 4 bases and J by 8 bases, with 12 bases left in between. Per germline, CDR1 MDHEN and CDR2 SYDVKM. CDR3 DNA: TGTGCCAGCAGTTGGGGGGGGGCCTATTCACCCCTCCACTTT. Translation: CASSWGGAYSPLHF.

The CDR3 DNA follows: TGCGCCAGCAGCCAAGATTTGGGACTAGATGGCTACACCTTC. As protein: CASSQDLGLDGYTF. This chain links TRBV4-1 with TRBJ1-2, with D possibly TRBD1 on 5 matching bases. CDR1 is MGHRA and CDR2 is YSYEKL in the germline V gene. The CDR3 has 14 residues. V was trimmed by 0 bases and J by 6 bases, leaving 11 bases between them.

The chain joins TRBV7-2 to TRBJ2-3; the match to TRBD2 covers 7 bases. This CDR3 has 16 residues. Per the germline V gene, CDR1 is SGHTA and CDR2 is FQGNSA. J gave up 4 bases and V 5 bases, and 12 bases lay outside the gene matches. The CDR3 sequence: CASSPPRAGWADTQYF. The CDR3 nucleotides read TGTGCCAGCAGCCCCCCCCGAGCGGGATGGGCAGATACGCAGTATTTT.

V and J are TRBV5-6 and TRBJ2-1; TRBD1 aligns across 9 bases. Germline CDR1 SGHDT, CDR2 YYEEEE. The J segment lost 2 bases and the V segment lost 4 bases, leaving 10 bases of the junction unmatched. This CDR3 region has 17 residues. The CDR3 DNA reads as TGTGCCAGCAGCGGCACGGGACAGGGAGGGACCTACAATGAGCAGTTCTTC. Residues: CASSGTGQGGTYNEQFF.

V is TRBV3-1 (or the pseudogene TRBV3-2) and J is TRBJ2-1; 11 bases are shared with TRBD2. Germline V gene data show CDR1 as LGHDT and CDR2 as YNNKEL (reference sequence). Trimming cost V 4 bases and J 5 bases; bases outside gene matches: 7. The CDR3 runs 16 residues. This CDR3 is CASSPMGTSGNNEQFF. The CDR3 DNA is TGTGCCAGCAGCCCAATGGGGACTAGCGGAAACAATGAGCAGTTCTTC.

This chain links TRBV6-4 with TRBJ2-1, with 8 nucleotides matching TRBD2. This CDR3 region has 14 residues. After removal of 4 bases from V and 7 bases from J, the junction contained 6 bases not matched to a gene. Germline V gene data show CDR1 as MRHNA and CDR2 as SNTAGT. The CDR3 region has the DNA TGTGCCAGCAGTGCCCGGACTAGCCTGAATGAGCAGTTCTTC. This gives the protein CASSARTSLNEQFF.

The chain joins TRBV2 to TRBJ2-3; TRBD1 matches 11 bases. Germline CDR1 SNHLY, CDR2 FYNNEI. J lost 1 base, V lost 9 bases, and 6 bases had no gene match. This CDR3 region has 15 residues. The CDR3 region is CARSKGQGGTDTQYF. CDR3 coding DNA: TGTGCCAGGAGCAAGGGACAGGGGGGCACAGATACGCAGTATTTT.

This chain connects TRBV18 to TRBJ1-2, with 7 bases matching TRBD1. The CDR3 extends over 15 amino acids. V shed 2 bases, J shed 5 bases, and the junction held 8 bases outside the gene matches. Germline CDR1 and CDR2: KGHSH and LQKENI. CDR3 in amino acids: CASSPITGEAYGYTF. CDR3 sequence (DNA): TGTGCCAGCTCACCAATAACAGGGGAGGCTTATGGCTACACCTTC.

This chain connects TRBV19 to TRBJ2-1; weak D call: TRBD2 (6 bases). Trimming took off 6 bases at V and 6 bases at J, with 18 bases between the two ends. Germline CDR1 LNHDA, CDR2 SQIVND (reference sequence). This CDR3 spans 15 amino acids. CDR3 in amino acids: CASSTNGLALNEQFF. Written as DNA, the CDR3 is TGTGCCAGTAGCACTAACGGGCTAGCGCTCAATGAGCAGTTCTTC.

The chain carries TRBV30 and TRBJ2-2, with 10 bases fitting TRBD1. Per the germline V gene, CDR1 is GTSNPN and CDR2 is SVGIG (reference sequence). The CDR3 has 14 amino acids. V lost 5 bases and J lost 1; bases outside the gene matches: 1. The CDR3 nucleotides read TGTGCCTGGGGGACAGGGGTGAACACCGGGGAGCTGTTTTTT. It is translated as CAWGTGVNTGELFF.

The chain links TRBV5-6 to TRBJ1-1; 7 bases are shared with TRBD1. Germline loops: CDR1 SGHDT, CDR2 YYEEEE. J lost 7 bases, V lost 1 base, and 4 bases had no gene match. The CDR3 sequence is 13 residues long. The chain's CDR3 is CASSLNRGGEAFF. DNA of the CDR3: TGTGCCAGCAGCTTGAACAGGGGCGGTGAAGCTTTCTTT.

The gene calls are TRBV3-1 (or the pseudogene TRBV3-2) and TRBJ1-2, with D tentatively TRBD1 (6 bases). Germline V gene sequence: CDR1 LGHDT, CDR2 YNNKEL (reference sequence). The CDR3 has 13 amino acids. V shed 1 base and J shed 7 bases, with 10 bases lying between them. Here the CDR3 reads CASSQAGAVGYTF. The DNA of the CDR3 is TGTGCCAGCAGCCAAGCAGGGGCGGTTGGCTACACCTTC.

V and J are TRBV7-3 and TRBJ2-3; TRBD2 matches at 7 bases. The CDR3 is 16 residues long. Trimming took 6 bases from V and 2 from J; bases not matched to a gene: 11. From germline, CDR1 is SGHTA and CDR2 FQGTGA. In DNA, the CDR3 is TGTGCCAGCAGTCCCGGTGGGCTAGCGGACACAGATACGCAGTATTTT. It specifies CASSPGGLADTDTQYF. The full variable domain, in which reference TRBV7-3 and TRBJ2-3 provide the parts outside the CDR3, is GAGVSQTPSNKVTEKGKYVELRCDPISGHTALYWYRQSLGQGPEFLIYFQGTGAADDSGLPNDRFFAVRPEGSVSTLKIQRTERGDSAVYLCASSPGGLADTDTQYFGPGTRLTVL.

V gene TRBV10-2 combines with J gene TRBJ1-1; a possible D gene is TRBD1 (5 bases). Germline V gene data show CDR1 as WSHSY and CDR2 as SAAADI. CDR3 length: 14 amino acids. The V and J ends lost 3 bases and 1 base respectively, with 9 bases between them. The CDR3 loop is CASSDQGGNTEAFF. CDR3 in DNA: TGCGCCAGCAGTGATCAGGGTGGGAACACTGAAGCTTTCTTT.

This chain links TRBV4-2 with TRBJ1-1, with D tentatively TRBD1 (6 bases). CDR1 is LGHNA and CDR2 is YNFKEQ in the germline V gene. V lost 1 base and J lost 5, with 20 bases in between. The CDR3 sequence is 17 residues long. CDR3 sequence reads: CASSQARWQGRGTEAFF. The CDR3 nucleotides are TGTGCCAGCAGCCAAGCAAGATGGCAGGGGAGGGGAACTGAAGCTTTCTTT.

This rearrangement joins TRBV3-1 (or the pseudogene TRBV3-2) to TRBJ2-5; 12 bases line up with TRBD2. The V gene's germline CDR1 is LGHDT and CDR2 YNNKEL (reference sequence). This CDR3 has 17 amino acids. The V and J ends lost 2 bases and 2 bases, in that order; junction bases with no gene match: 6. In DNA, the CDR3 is TGTGCCAGCAGCCAAAATCTACTAGCGGGAGGACAAGAGACCCAGTACTTC. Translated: CASSQNLLAGGQETQYF.

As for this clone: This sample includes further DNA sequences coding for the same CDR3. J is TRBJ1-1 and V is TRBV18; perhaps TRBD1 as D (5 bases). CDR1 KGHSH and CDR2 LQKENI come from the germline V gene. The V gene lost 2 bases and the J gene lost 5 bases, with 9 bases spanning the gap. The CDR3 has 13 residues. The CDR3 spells CASSPGEGTEAFF. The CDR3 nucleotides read TGTGCCAGCTCACCAGGGGAGGGGACTGAAGCTTTCTTT.

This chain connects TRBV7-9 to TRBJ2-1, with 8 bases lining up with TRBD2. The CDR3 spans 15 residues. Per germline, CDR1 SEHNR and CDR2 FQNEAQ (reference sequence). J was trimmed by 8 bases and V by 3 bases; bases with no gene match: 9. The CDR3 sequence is CASSLGAGAIHEQFF. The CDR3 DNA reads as TGTGCCAGCAGCTTGGGAGCGGGAGCGATCCATGAGCAGTTCTTC.

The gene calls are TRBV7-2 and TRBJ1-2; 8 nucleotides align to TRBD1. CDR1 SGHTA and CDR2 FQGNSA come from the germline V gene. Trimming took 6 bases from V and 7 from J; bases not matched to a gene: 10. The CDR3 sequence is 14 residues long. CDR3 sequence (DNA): TGTGCCAGCAGTTCCGAGACAGGGGTTTCTGGCTACACCTTC. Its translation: CASSSETGVSGYTF.

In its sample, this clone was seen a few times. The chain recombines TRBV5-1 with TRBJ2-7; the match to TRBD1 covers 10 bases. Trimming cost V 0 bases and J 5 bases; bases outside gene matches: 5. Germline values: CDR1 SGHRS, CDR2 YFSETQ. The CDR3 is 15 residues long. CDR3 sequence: CASSLGQGASNEQYF. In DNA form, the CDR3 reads TGCGCCAGCAGCTTGGGACAGGGGGCTAGCAACGAGCAGTACTTC.